The subject of this entry is one TCR beta chain. The CDR3 consists of 14 residues. Germline assignment: CDR1 DFQATT and CDR2 SNEGSKA (reference sequence). Trimming removed 0 bases from V and 9 bases from J, with 15 bases in between. The sample is drawn from a study of neurological immune-mediated disorders. TCRdb ran MiXCR on the 5' RACE reads and lists one entry per CDR3 protein. The profile covers fewer than 85,000 distinct CDR3 sequences, with 3.5% to 5% appearing a single time and roughly 1.4% taken by the ten largest. The sample taken for sequencing was PBMCs. This chain uses TRBV20-1 with TRBJ1-5; D is uncertain. The sequence was obtained from a man aged 25-45 years with multiple sclerosis. The CDR3 sequence: CSARDEGLSLPQHF. CDR3 coding DNA: TGCAGTGCTAGAGATGAGGGTTTAAGTTTGCCCCAGCATTTT.